This T cell receptor (beta chain) stems from a study of metastatic and nonmetastatic thyroid tumors. TCRdb reanalyzed the PCR reads via MiXCR. Of over 13,000 clones detected, about a quarter appear once; the ten largest clones hold roughly 8%. This clone is labeled as medium-sized. The germline V gene encodes CDR1 DFQATT and CDR2 SNEGSKA (reference sequence). The V end lost 3 bases, the J end lost 4 bases, and 16 bases lay between the germline ends. This CDR3 comprises 14 residues. Before thyroid surgery, none of the patients had received any treatment. The specimen sequenced was blood. The chain has TRBV20-1 and TRBJ2-7; no clear D gene. This receptor was obtained from a female donor with papillary thyroid cancer or a benign thyroid nodule (not recorded which). Some clones in this sample may be carry-over from other donors' samples. The CDR3 loop reads CSARGGRAVYEQYF. CDR3 nucleotides: TGCAGTGCTAGGGGCGGACGAGCCGTGTACGAGCAGTACTTC.